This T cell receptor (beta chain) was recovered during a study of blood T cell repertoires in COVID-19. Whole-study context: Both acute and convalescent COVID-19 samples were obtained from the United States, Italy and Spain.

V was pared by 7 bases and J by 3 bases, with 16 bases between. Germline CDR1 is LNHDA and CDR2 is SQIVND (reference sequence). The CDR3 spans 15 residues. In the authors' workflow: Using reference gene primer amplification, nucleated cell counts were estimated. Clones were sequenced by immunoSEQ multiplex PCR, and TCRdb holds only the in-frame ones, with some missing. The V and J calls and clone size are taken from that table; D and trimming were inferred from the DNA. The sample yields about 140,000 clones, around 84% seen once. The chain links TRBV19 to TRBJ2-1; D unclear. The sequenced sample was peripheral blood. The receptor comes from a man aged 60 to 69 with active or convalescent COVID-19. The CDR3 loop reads CASTQVERSYNEQFF. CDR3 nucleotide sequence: TGTGCCAGTACCCAAGTTGAGAGAAGCTACAATGAGCAGTTCTTC.